This TCR beta chain was observed in a study of blood T cells in healthy people across ages. The second PCR ran about 6 to 12 cycles with a sample-barcoded 5' primer and J-beta primers. TCRdb re-analysed the 5' RACE reads in MiXCR, keeping a single row per CDR3 protein. Among 1.5 million to 2 million distinct CDR3 sequences listed, around 35% were seen once. The CDR3 has 12 amino acids. CDR1 SQVTM and CDR2 ANQGSEA come from the germline V gene. J was trimmed by 5 bases and V by 7 bases; bases with no gene match: 7. The clonotype originates from a woman in her twenties or thirties in good health. Sequencing used blood. This chain uses TRBV29-1 with TRBJ1-1; 7 bases map to TRBD1. CDR3 nucleotides: TGCAGCGCAGCACAGGGGTGGACTGAAGCTTTCTTT. As protein: CSAAQGWTEAFF. Using reference TRBV29-1 and TRBJ1-1 for the parts outside the CDR3, the full variable domain is SAVISQKPSRDICQRGTSLTIQCQVDSQVTMMFWYRQQPGQSLTLIATANQGSEATYESGFVIDKFPISRPNLTFSTLTVSNMSPEDSSIYLCSAAQGWTEAFFGQGTRLTVV.